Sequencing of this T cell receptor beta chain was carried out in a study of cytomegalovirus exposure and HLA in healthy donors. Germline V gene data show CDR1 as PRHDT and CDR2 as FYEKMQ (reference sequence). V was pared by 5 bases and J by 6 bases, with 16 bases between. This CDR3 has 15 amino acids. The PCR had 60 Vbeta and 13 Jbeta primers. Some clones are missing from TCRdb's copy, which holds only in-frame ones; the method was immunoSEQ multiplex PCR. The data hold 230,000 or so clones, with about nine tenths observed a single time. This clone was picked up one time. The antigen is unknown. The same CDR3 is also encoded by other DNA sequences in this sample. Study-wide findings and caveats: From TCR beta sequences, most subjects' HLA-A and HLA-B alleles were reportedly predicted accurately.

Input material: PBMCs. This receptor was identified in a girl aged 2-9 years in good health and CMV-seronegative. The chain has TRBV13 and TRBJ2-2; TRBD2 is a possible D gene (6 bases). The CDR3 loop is CASSPWGGTAGELFF. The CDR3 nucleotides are TGTGCCAGCAGCCCCTGGGGAGGCACGGCCGGGGAGCTGTTTTTT.